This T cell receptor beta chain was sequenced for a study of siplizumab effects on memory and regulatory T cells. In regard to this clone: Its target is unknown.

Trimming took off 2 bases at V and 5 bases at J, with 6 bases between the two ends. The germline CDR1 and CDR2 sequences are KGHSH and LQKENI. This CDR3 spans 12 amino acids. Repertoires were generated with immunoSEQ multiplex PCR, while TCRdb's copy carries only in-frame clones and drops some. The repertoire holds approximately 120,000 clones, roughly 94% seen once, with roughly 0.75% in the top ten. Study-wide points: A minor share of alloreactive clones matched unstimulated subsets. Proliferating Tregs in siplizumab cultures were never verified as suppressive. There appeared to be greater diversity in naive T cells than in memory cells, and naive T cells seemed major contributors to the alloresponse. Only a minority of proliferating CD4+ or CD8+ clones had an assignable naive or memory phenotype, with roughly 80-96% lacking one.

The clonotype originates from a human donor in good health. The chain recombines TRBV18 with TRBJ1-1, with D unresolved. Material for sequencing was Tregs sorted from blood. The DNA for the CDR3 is TGTGCCAGCTCACCAATCGGGACTGAAGCTTTCTTT. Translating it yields CASSPIGTEAFF.